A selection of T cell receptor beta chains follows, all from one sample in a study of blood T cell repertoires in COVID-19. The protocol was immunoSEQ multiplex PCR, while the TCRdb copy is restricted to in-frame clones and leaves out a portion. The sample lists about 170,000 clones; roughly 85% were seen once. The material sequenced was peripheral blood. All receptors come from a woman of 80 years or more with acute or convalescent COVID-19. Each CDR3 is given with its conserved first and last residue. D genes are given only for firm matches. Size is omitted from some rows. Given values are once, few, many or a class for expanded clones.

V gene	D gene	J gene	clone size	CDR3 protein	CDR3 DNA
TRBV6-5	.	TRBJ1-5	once	CASSSAGEGGQPQHF	TGTGCCAGCAGTTCCGCCGGGGAGGGAGGTCAGCCCCAGCATTTT
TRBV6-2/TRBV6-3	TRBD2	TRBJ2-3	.	CASSSGLGVDTQYF	TGTGCCAGCAGTTCGGGACTAGGAGTAGATACGCAGTATTTT
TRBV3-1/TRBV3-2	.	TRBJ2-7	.	CASSQGAAANSYEQYF	TGTGCCAGCAGCCAAGGGGCAGCAGCTAACTCCTACGAGCAGTACTTC
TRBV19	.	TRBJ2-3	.	CASSIVTGAEDTQYF	TGTGCCAGTAGTATAGTTACGGGAGCAGAAGATACGCAGTATTTT
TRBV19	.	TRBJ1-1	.	CASSARAADNTEAFF	TGTGCCAGTAGTGCCAGGGCCGCAGACAACACTGAAGCTTTCTTT
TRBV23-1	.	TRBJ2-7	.	CASGGSGGGEQYF	TGCGCCAGCGGAGGTTCTGGGGGCGGGGAGCAGTACTTC
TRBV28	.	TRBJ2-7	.	CASIRRLSSYEQYF	TGTGCCAGCATCCGCAGGTTGAGCTCCTACGAGCAGTACTTC
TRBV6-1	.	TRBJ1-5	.	CASTQGLSNQPQHF	TGTGCCAGCACCCAGGGTTTGAGCAATCAGCCCCAGCATTTT
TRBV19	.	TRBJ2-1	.	CAGGTYNEQFF	TGTGCCGGGGGGACCTACAATGAGCAGTTCTTC
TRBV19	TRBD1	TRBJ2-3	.	CASSSDRETDTQYF	TGTGCCAGTAGTTCCGACAGGGAGACAGATACGCAGTATTTT
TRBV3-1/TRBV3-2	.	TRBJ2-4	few	CASSRTPGHPGNIQYF	TGTGCCAGCAGCAGGACTCCGGGACACCCAGGGAACATTCAGTACTTC
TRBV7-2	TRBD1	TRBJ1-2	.	CASRPGGHYGYTF	TGTGCCAGCAGACCAGGGGGCCACTATGGCTACACCTTC
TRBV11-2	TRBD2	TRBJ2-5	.	CASRPSGGQETQYF	TGTGCCAGCAGACCTAGCGGGGGACAAGAGACCCAGTACTTC
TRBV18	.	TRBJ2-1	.	CASSPVSYNEQFF	TGTGCCAGCTCACCTGTCAGTTACAATGAGCAGTTCTTC
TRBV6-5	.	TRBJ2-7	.	CASSNPGTYEQYF	TGTGCCAGCAGTAACCCGGGTACCTACGAGCAGTACTTC
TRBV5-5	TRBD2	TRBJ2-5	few	CASSGTSGALQTQYF	TGTGCCAGCTCAGGGACTAGCGGGGCCCTCCAGACCCAGTACTTC
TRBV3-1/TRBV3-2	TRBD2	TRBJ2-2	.	CASSRAGDTGELFF	TGTGCCAGCAGCCGAGCGGGAGACACCGGGGAGCTGTTTTTT
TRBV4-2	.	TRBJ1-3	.	CASSQEDSRGNTIYF	TGTGCCAGCAGCCAAGAAGACAGCCGTGGAAACACCATATATTTT
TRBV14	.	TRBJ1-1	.	CASSQVSRRRNTEAFF	TGTGCCAGCAGCCAAGTGTCGCGGCGGCGGAACACTGAAGCTTTCTTT
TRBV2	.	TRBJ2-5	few	CASNKMVAAGQETQYF	TGTGCCAGCAATAAGATGGTAGCGGCCGGGCAAGAGACCCAGTACTTC
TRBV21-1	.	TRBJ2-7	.	CASSKGRGHHYEQYF	TGTGCCAGCAGCAAAGGTAGGGGGCACCACTACGAGCAGTACTTC